A selection of T cell receptor beta chains follows, all from one sample in a study of shared clonotypes between healthy human individuals. Only in-frame clones appear in the TCRdb table, and some are missing; sequencing was by immunoSEQ multiplex PCR. The table has about 1.1 million clones, 77% seen once. The material sequenced was memory CD4+ T cells from PBMCs. These receptors were collected from a young man in good health. Some clones in this sample may be carry-over from other donors' samples. Each CDR3 is given without its conserved first and last residue.

V gene,CDR3 protein
TRBV25-1,ASRPDLLGGSGNTIY
TRBV2,ASSERDTYEQY
TRBV7-3,ASSPAGGAGGPYEQY
TRBV6-5,ASSSTASGAPEAF
TRBV19,ASSIRLAEAYEQY
TRBV5-1,ASSPGLSESETQY
TRBV2,ASSEGPGWGYT
TRBV11-2,ASSHMDARANVLT
TRBV9,ASSPLLAGNEQF
TRBV5-1,ASRAQETQY
TRBV30,AWSLGNSGANVLT
TRBV29-1,SGRETGIDEQY
TRBV4-2,ASSQDYGSSYGYT
TRBV18,ASSQAGGNEQF
TRBV6-1,ASSGQLQETQY
TRBV15,ATSMKEDTQY
TRBV5-1,ASSFSSGNPLPYEQY
TRBV28,ASQPNDQGPTTYEQY
TRBV27,ASSETGYRETQY
TRBV7-9,ATKAWGARAYNEQF
TRBV2,ASSRQDPGYT
TRBV14,ASSPSSRLQKLF
TRBV30,AWRDPGGNVAHEQY
TRBV30,AWSFGENQPQH
TRBV7-2,ASSPMGPVNTGELF
TRBV28,ASSRRPDGQPQH
TRBV2,ASRTGGETQY
TRBV10-3,AISAGRAYEQY
TRBV28,ASSPRRGGTGELF
TRBV27,ASSGRDREVGTQY
TRBV4-3,ASSSQGSGRAYEQF
TRBV15,ATSRDLGGELF
TRBV19,ASSMRESGRRRNEQF
TRBV5-1,ASSPKGDRVTGELF
TRBV5-1,ASSLGTENTEAF
TRBV1,TSGEGGGTKETQY
TRBV19,ASTNTGLGEKLF